This passage covers 30 T cell receptor beta chains from one sample sequenced in a study of cytomegalovirus exposure and HLA in healthy donors. Vbeta (60) and Jbeta (13) primers were used in the PCR. Repertoires were generated with immunoSEQ multiplex PCR, while TCRdb's copy carries only in-frame clones and drops some. Among roughly 99,000 clones listed, approximately 80% were seen once. Sample: PBMCs. The receptors come from a male donor in good health and CMV-seronegative.

The gene calls are TRBV6-5 and TRBJ2-3; possibly TRBD1 for D (6 bases). Deletions cut 4 bases from V and 1 base from J, with 12 bases between. The CDR3 is 15 amino acids. Germline V gives CDR1 MNHEY, CDR2 SVGAGI. The chain's CDR3 is CASSSGGAGTDTQYF. CDR3 bases: TGTGCCAGCAGTTCTGGGGGCGCGGGCACAGATACGCAGTATTTT.

This clone has only one observation. One end of the junction fails to match germline, which may point to a read error. This rearrangement joins TRBV7-2 to TRBJ2-3; 11 nucleotides agree with TRBD2. This CDR3 has 14 residues. Germline V gene sequence: CDR1 SGHTA, CDR2 FQGNSA. CDR3 amino acids: CASSLVGVAVAGGF. The DNA for the CDR3 is TGTGCCAGCAGCTTAGTGGGGGTAGCGGTAGCGGGAGGGTTT.

J is TRBJ1-2 and V is TRBV18; 7 nucleotides agree with TRBD1. Germline trimming cut 4 bases from V and 8 bases from J; bases unmatched to any gene: 13. Germline-derived CDR1 and CDR2 are KGHSH and LQKENI. The CDR3 extends over 15 amino acids. The DNA for the CDR3 is TGTGCCAGCTCACTTGATCTATTTGACAGGGAGGGCTACACCTTC. Protein: CASSLDLFDREGYTF.

This chain joins TRBV30 and TRBJ2-1; D ambiguous. CDR1 is GTSNPN, CDR2 SVGIG, per germline (reference sequence). Trimming removed 2 bases from V and 0 bases from J, with 8 bases in between. The CDR3 has 14 residues. The CDR3 DNA reads TGTGCCTGGAGTATCCTTAGCTCCTACAATGAGCAGTTCTTC. This translates into CAWSILSSYNEQFF.

The J gene is TRBJ2-4, the V gene TRBV19, with 10 positions matching TRBD1. CDR1 is LNHDA and CDR2 is SQIVND in the germline V gene (reference sequence). This CDR3 comprises 16 residues. The trim removed 4 bases at V and 5 bases at J, leaving 8 bases unmatched. The CDR3 sequence: CASSTPTGGYQNIQYF. The CDR3 DNA reads as TGTGCCAGTAGTACCCCGACAGGGGGCTATCAAAACATTCAGTACTTC.

The J gene is TRBJ1-5, the V gene TRBV6-4; 7 positions agree with TRBD1. The CDR3 has 14 residues. The ends lost 6 bases at V and 5 bases at J; junction bases unmatched: 7. The germline CDR1 and CDR2 sequences are MRHNA and SNTAGT. CDR3: CASSEEGAHQPQHF. The CDR3 DNA reads as TGTGCCAGCAGCGAAGAGGGGGCCCATCAGCCCCAGCATTTT.

The table lists this clone with a few counts. The rearrangement links TRBV15 to TRBJ1-1, with 12 nucleotides matching TRBD1. V shed 4 bases and J 5 bases; nucleotides not matched to a gene: 8. Germline V gene lookup returns CDR1 LNHNV and CDR2 YYDKDF (reference sequence). The CDR3 is made up of 16 amino acids. The CDR3 DNA reads as TGTGCCACCAGCATTCGCCGGGACAGGGGGCTAACTGAAGCTTTCTTT. Protein sequence: CATSIRRDRGLTEAFF.

This clone has only one observation. This chain joins TRBV20-1 and TRBJ2-1; perhaps TRBD1 as D (6 bases). Looked up from germline, CDR1 is DFQATT and CDR2 is SNEGSKA (reference sequence). Trimming took 4 bases from V and 5 from J, leaving 6 bases between them. The CDR3 is made up of 11 amino acids. CDR3 coding DNA: TGCAGTGCTACAGGGGACAATGAGCAGTTCTTC. Encoded protein: CSATGDNEQFF.

The J gene is TRBJ1-3, the V gene TRBV6-5, with D perhaps TRBD1 (6 bases). The CDR3 is made up of 15 amino acids. V was clipped by 0 bases and J by 4 bases, with 10 bases between them. Germline V CDR1 and CDR2: MNHEY, SVGAGI. The CDR3 here is CASSYSSGAGNTIYF. The CDR3, as DNA: TGTGCCAGCAGTTACTCATCAGGGGCAGGAAACACCATATATTTT.

The V gene is TRBV29-1, the J gene TRBJ1-2, with 7 nucleotides matching TRBD1. Germline CDR1 is SQVTM and CDR2 is ANQGSEA. The CDR3 loop spans 14 amino acids. J was trimmed by 8 bases and V by 0 bases; bases with no gene match: 9. CDR3 bases: TGCAGCGTTGAAGAAAATACAGGGGTAGCGGGCTACACCTTC. It is translated as CSVEENTGVAGYTF.

The sample holds one count of this clone. The V call is TRBV5-6, the J call TRBJ2-1, with TRBD2 as a possible D gene (5 bases). CDR3 length equals 15 residues. Germline V gives CDR1 SGHDT, CDR2 YYEEEE. Trimming left V 5 bases short and J 5 bases short, with 17 bases between. The DNA of the CDR3 is TGTGCCAGCAGACTCTACGGGAAGATTCACAATGAGCAGTTCTTC. It codes for CASRLYGKIHNEQFF.

The chain links TRBV18 to TRBJ1-5; D is undetermined. V lost 0 bases to trimming and J lost 6 bases, with 9 bases between them. Germline V gives CDR1 KGHSH, CDR2 LQKENI. CDR3 length: 14 residues. The CDR3 DNA reads as TGTGCCAGCTCACCACCGTCAGTCCTTCAGCCCCAGCATTTT. This gives the protein CASSPPSVLQPQHF.

This clone was counted at least ten times. The rearrangement uses TRBV4-1 and TRBJ1-4, with TRBD1 identical over 7 bases. This CDR3 region has 16 residues. J was trimmed by 14 bases and V by 0 bases; bases with no gene match: 15. Germline assignment: CDR1 MGHRA and CDR2 YSYEKL. The CDR3 protein is CASSQDPAPTGPDLFF. CDR3 DNA: TGCGCCAGCAGCCAAGATCCTGCGCCGACAGGGCCCGATCTGTTTTTT.

This CDR3 reads CASSQVGDYSYEQYF. The CDR3 DNA follows: TGTGCCAGCAGCCAAGTTGGCGACTACTCCTACGAGCAGTACTTC. V is TRBV4-2 and J is TRBJ2-5, with a weak D call TRBD2 (5 bases). Judging by the DNA end, TRBJ2-7 fits better; the J call may be wrong. This CDR3 comprises 15 residues. The germline V gene has CDR1 LGHNA and CDR2 YNFKEQ.

This chain joins TRBV29-1 and TRBJ2-3; D is perhaps TRBD2 (6 bases). This CDR3 has 12 amino acids. Germline lookup yields CDR1 SQVTM and CDR2 ANQGSEA. V lost 4 bases, J lost 3 bases, and 8 bases lay in between. The CDR3 DNA reads as TGCAGCGTTGTTCTAGCGACAGATACGCAGTATTTT. Translation gives CSVVLATDTQYF.

This clone came up a few times. The rearrangement links TRBV6-4 to TRBJ2-3; TRBD2 matches at 8 bases. This CDR3 is built from 13 residues. V was clipped by 6 bases and J by 6 bases; unmatched bases: 5. CDR1 MRHNA and CDR2 SNTAGT come from the germline V gene. CDR3: CASSESGSDTQYF. CDR3 DNA sequence: TGTGCCAGCAGCGAAAGCGGGAGTGATACGCAGTATTTT.

The chain is built from TRBV25-1 and TRBJ2-2, with a tentative D call TRBD1 (5 bases). Deletions cut 5 bases from V and 0 bases from J, with 7 bases between. Germline V lookup: CDR1 MGHDK, CDR2 SYGVNS. The CDR3 extends over 14 amino acids. CDR3 in amino acids: CASSRQTNTGELFF. The CDR3 nucleotides are TGTGCCAGCAGTAGACAGACGAACACCGGGGAGCTGTTTTTT. The complete variable domain, with remaining parts taken from reference TRBV25-1 and TRBJ2-2, reads EADIYQTPRYLVIGTGKKITLECSQTMGHDKMYWYQQDPGMELHLIHYSYGVNSTEKGDLSSESTVSRIRTEHFPLTLESARPSHTSQYLCASSRQTNTGELFFGEGSRLTVL.

The chain uses TRBV19 and TRBJ2-5, with a weak D call TRBD2 (6 bases). The J call may be in error: the DNA end matches TRBJ2-7 better. The V gene's germline CDR1 is LNHDA and CDR2 SQIVND (reference sequence). This CDR3 contains 16 residues. The CDR3 loop is CASSPPPLRGLYEQYF. The CDR3 coding sequence is TGTGCCAGTAGTCCCCCCCCCTTGCGGGGCTTATACGAGCAGTACTTC.

This clone appeared a few times. The chain has TRBV19 and TRBJ1-5; D may be TRBD1 (5 bases). The CDR3 length is 15 residues. Trimming shortened V by 7 bases and J by 2 bases, and 15 bases separated the two germline ends. Germline CDR1 and CDR2: LNHDA and SQIVND (reference sequence). The CDR3 is CASTAVGGGNQPQHF. CDR3 DNA sequence: TGTGCCAGTACCGCTGTCGGAGGGGGCAATCAGCCCCAGCATTTT.

The chain links TRBV6-1 to TRBJ2-1; 9 bases map to TRBD2. Germline V gene sequence: CDR1 MNHNS, CDR2 SASEGT. Trimming cost V 1 base and J 8 bases; bases outside gene matches: 9. This CDR3 contains 16 residues. The CDR3 here is CASSEDSSGRYYEQFF. The CDR3, as DNA: TGTGCCAGCAGTGAAGACTCGAGCGGGAGGTACTATGAGCAGTTCTTC.

This chain joins TRBV7-9 and TRBJ2-5; 7 positions agree with TRBD1. The J call is uncertain, as TRBJ2-7 better fits the DNA end. Germline assignment: CDR1 SEHNR and CDR2 FQNEAQ (reference sequence). The CDR3 is 13 residues long. The CDR3 spells CASSFGQVYEQYF. DNA of the CDR3: TGTGCCAGCAGCTTTGGACAGGTCTACGAGCAGTACTTC.

This clone was counted only a few times. The rearrangement uses TRBV29-1 and TRBJ2-7; 10 nucleotides line up with TRBD1. CDR3 length: 13 residues. The V segment lost 6 bases and the J segment 7 bases; nucleotides outside the gene matches: 9. The germline V gene encodes CDR1 SQVTM and CDR2 ANQGSEA. The CDR3 is CSVTGTGALEQYF. CDR3 bases: TGCAGCGTGACCGGGACAGGGGCCCTTGAGCAGTACTTC.

The rearrangement uses TRBV25-1 and TRBJ2-5; possible D gene TRBD1, 6 bases. Trimming took 3 bases from V and 1 from J, leaving 18 bases between them. CDR1 is MGHDK, CDR2 SYGVNS, per germline. CDR3 length: 17 residues. The CDR3 DNA reads TGTGCCAGCAGTGAGGGTTGGGGGCAGCTACTCCAAGAGACCCAGTACTTC. This gives the protein CASSEGWGQLLQETQYF.

The rearrangement joins TRBV19 to TRBJ2-7, with D unclear. The germline CDR1 and CDR2 sequences are LNHDA and SQIVND (reference sequence). This CDR3 is 14 amino acids long. V was shortened by 3 bases and J by 3 bases, with 12 bases between the two germline ends. The CDR3 DNA reads as TGTGCCAGTAGTATCTCGACACCATTCTACGAGCAGTACTTC. It yields the protein CASSISTPFYEQYF.

This clone appeared a single time. The J gene is TRBJ1-2, the V gene TRBV19; D is possibly TRBD1 (6 bases). V dropped 9 bases and J dropped 1 base, with 9 bases sitting between them. This CDR3 contains 12 residues. In germline, CDR1 is LNHDA, CDR2 SQIVND (reference sequence). The CDR3 region has the DNA TGTGCCAGCCTACAGGGTAACTATGGCTACACCTTC. Its translation is CASLQGNYGYTF.

This chain's CDR3 is CASRKGQGPIYGYTF. CDR3 nucleotides: TGTGCCAGCAGGAAGGGACAGGGGCCAATCTATGGCTACACCTTC. The genes are TRBV6-5 and TRBJ1-2; 10 nucleotides line up with TRBD1. After removal of 6 bases from V and 4 bases from J, the junction contained 8 bases not matched to a gene. Germline lookup yields CDR1 MNHEY and CDR2 SVGAGI. This CDR3 region has 15 residues.

The chain joins TRBV6-7 to TRBJ2-7; TRBD2 matches 7 bases. TRBV6-7 is noted as an ORF with a role that remains uncertain. V lost 4 bases, J lost 3 bases, and 9 bases stayed unmatched. The CDR3 loop spans 15 amino acids. The CDR3 region has the DNA TGTGCCAGCAGTTCAAGATGGACTAGTTGCTACGAGCAGTACTTC. It translates to CASSSRWTSCYEQYF.

The genes are TRBV7-8 and TRBJ2-5, with D maybe TRBD2 (7 bases). The J call may be mistaken, given a closer DNA end match to TRBJ2-7. CDR3 size: 16 residues. Germline V gives CDR1 SGHVS, CDR2 FQNEAQ. CDR3 coding DNA: TGTGCCAGCAGCCCACGCGGGGGCGGGAAGGTCTACGAGCAGTACTTC. Amino acid sequence: CASSPRGGGKVYEQYF.

CDR3 protein: CASSQQTVSGYTF. The CDR3, as DNA: TGCGCCAGCAGTCAACAAACAGTTTCTGGCTACACCTTC. V and J are TRBV23-1 and TRBJ1-2; no clear D. TRBV23-1 is sorted into the ORF group, with uncertain function. The V end was cut by 2 bases, the J end by 7 bases, with 11 bases between. The CDR3 contains 13 residues.

The V and J genes are TRBV5-1 and TRBJ2-3; tentatively, D is TRBD2 (6 bases). V lost 3 bases and J lost 5, with 13 bases in between. This CDR3 is 14 amino acids long. Germline CDR1 is SGHRS and CDR2 is YFSETQ. CDR3 amino acids: CASSYYPTRDTQYF. Here the CDR3 DNA reads TGCGCCAGCAGCTACTACCCGACTAGAGATACGCAGTATTTT.